Listed below are T cell receptor beta chains from one sample, sequenced in a study of blood T cell repertoires in COVID-19. Some clones are missing from TCRdb's copy, which holds only in-frame ones; the method was immunoSEQ multiplex PCR. The sample includes 200,000 to 300,000 clones, about four fifths of them seen just once. Sequencing was carried out using peripheral blood. The receptor set was obtained from a man aged 45-65 years with acute or convalescent COVID-19. CDR3s include the opening cysteine and the closing phenylalanine or tryptophan. The D gene is left open where the match is weak. Rows give clone size only sometimes, using once, few, many, or a class for an expanded clone.

V: TRBV7-9
D: .
J: TRBJ1-2
length: 14
size: .
CDR3: CASSLGVTADGYTF
DNA: TGTGCCAGCAGCTTAGGTGTGACGGCGGATGGCTACACCTTC

V: TRBV10-3
D: .
J: TRBJ2-7
length: 14
size: .
CDR3: CAISIDSGAGEQYF
DNA: TGTGCCATCAGTATTGATAGTGGGGCTGGCGAGCAGTACTTC

V: TRBV2
D: .
J: TRBJ1-2
length: 14
size: .
CDR3: CASSEITQGSGYTF
DNA: TGTGCCAGCAGTGAAATCACGCAGGGTTCCGGCTACACCTTC

V: TRBV10-1
D: TRBD1
J: TRBJ1-6
length: 14
size: .
CDR3: CASSTGQPNSPLHF
DNA: TGCGCCAGCAGTACGGGACAGCCGAATTCACCCCTCCACTTT

V: TRBV5-1
D: .
J: TRBJ2-5
length: 13
size: .
CDR3: CASTEGGSETQYF
DNA: TGCGCCTCAACCGAGGGGGGGTCAGAGACCCAGTACTTC

V: TRBV5-4
D: .
J: TRBJ2-5
length: 14
size: .
CDR3: CASSLNREQETQYF
DNA: TGTGCCAGCAGCCTTAACAGGGAACAAGAGACCCAGTACTTC

V: TRBV28
D: .
J: TRBJ2-5
length: 13
size: .
CDR3: CASRYSGGETQYF
DNA: TGTGCCAGCAGATACTCAGGGGGGGAGACCCAGTACTTC

V: TRBV6-5
D: TRBD1
J: TRBJ1-5
length: 13
size: .
CDR3: CASSRAGGQPQHF
DNA: TGTGCCAGCAGTCGCGCAGGGGGGCAGCCCCAGCATTTT

V: TRBV19
D: .
J: TRBJ1-2
length: 15
size: .
CDR3: CASIPLGQQTMSYTF
DNA: TGTGCCAGTATCCCGCTAGGGCAGCAGACTATGAGCTACACCTTC

V: TRBV30
D: .
J: TRBJ1-5
length: 13
size: .
CDR3: CAWSVRGRQPQHF
DNA: TGTGCCTGGAGTGTAAGGGGAAGGCAGCCCCAGCATTTT

V: TRBV6-5
D: .
J: TRBJ1-2
length: 12
size: .
CDR3: CASSGQSYGYTF
DNA: TGTGCCAGCAGCGGACAGTCCTATGGCTACACCTTC

V: TRBV9
D: .
J: TRBJ2-2
length: 19
size: .
CDR3: CASSLAASWGGARTGELFF
DNA: TGTGCCAGCAGCCTCGCCGCCTCGTGGGGGGGGGCGCGGACCGGGGAGCTGTTTTTT

V: TRBV5-1
D: TRBD1
J: TRBJ2-7
length: 15
size: .
CDR3: CASNPVTGGQYEQYF
DNA: TGCGCCAGCAACCCTGTTACAGGGGGTCAATACGAGCAGTACTTC

V: TRBV7-8
D: TRBD2
J: TRBJ2-1
length: 17
size: .
CDR3: CASSLGGGARAANEQFF
DNA: TGTGCCAGCAGCTTAGGGGGGGGAGCCAGGGCGGCGAATGAGCAGTTCTTC

V: TRBV7-6
D: TRBD1
J: TRBJ2-7
length: 14
size: .
CDR3: CASSPGTGPYEQYF
DNA: TGTGCCAGCAGCCCAGGGACAGGACCCTACGAGCAGTACTTC

V: TRBV4-2
D: TRBD2
J: TRBJ2-2
length: 19
size: .
CDR3: CASSQEWLAGGLNTGELFF
DNA: TGTGCCAGCAGCCAAGAGTGGCTAGCGGGAGGGCTAAACACCGGGGAGCTGTTTTTT

V: TRBV27
D: TRBD2
J: TRBJ2-1
length: 18
size: .
CDR3: CASSLFSGGASSYNEQFF
DNA: TGTGCCAGCAGTTTATTCAGCGGGGGGGCCAGCTCCTACAATGAGCAGTTCTTC

V: TRBV7-2
D: TRBD1
J: TRBJ1-2
length: 17
size: .
CDR3: CASSLVGGWQGAIGYTF
DNA: TGTGCCAGCAGCTTAGTAGGGGGATGGCAGGGGGCGATTGGCTACACCTTC

V: TRBV27
D: TRBD2
J: TRBJ2-1
length: 17
size: .
CDR3: CASSLGLAGRRYNEQFF
DNA: TGTGCCAGCAGTTTGGGGTTAGCCGGGAGGAGGTACAATGAGCAGTTCTTC

V: TRBV3-1/TRBV3-2
D: .
J: TRBJ1-5
length: 14
size: .
CDR3: CASSQGPYNQPQHF
DNA: TGTGCCAGCAGCCAAGGCCCCTACAATCAGCCCCAGCATTTT

V: TRBV7-2
D: .
J: TRBJ2-2
length: 15
size: .
CDR3: CASSLDPGNTGELFF
DNA: TGTGCCAGCAGCTTAGATCCAGGGAACACCGGGGAGCTGTTTTTT

V: TRBV12-3/TRBV12-4
D: .
J: TRBJ2-5
length: 13
size: once
CDR3: CASSSGAEETQYF
DNA: TGTGCCAGCAGCTCAGGAGCGGAAGAGACCCAGTACTTC

V: TRBV5-6
D: .
J: TRBJ2-7
length: 15
size: .
CDR3: CASRGGRTSSYEQYF
DNA: TGTGCCAGCAGGGGCGGGCGGACGAGCTCCTACGAGCAGTACTTC

V: TRBV2
D: .
J: TRBJ2-7
length: 13
size: once
CDR3: CASSVRIDGEQYF
DNA: TGTGCCAGCAGTGTGCGGATCGACGGGGAGCAGTACTTC

V: TRBV2
D: .
J: TRBJ2-5
length: 13
size: .
CDR3: CASSEFSYETQYF
DNA: TGTGCCAGCAGTGAGTTCTCCTACGAGACCCAGTACTTC

V: TRBV7-3
D: TRBD1
J: TRBJ2-1
length: 16
size: .
CDR3: CASSPSGTGGYNEQFF
DNA: TGTGCCAGCAGCCCTTCCGGGACAGGGGGTTACAATGAGCAGTTCTTC

V: TRBV7-2
D: .
J: TRBJ2-7
length: 14
size: .
CDR3: CASSFGAATYEQYF
DNA: TGTGCCAGCAGCTTTGGGGCAGCTACCTACGAGCAGTACTTC

V: TRBV4-1
D: TRBD2
J: TRBJ2-1
length: 17
size: .
CDR3: CASSQDWAGGTHNEQFF
DNA: TGCGCCAGCAGCCAAGATTGGGCGGGAGGGACCCACAATGAGCAGTTCTTC

V: TRBV11-3
D: TRBD2
J: TRBJ2-7
length: 14
size: .
CDR3: CASSSGTTNGEQYF
DNA: TGTGCCAGCAGCTCCGGGACTACAAACGGCGAGCAGTACTTC

V: TRBV5-8
D: TRBD2
J: TRBJ2-5
length: 13
size: .
CDR3: CASSFSGFETQYF
DNA: TGTGCCAGCAGTTTTAGCGGGTTTGAGACCCAGTACTTC

V: TRBV20-1
D: TRBD2
J: TRBJ2-7
length: 14
size: .
CDR3: CSASREARRGEQYF
DNA: TGCAGTGCTAGTAGGGAGGCTAGGCGGGGGGAGCAGTACTTC

V: TRBV11-1
D: TRBD1
J: TRBJ1-1
length: 16
size: .
CDR3: CASSLMGQGTNTEAFF
DNA: TGTGCCAGCAGCTTAATGGGACAGGGGACGAACACTGAAGCTTTCTTT

V: TRBV24-1
D: TRBD1
J: TRBJ1-4
length: 17
size: .
CDR3: CATSRTGAPATNEKLFF
DNA: TGTGCCACCAGTCGAACAGGGGCGCCAGCAACTAATGAAAAACTGTTTTTT

V: TRBV6-1
D: .
J: TRBJ1-1
length: 13
size: once
CDR3: CASSESGWTEAFF
DNA: TGTGCCAGCAGTGAATCAGGGTGGACTGAAGCTTTCTTT

V: TRBV27
D: TRBD1
J: TRBJ2-1
length: 16
size: .
CDR3: CASSPSGQGVHNEQFF
DNA: TGTGCCAGCAGTCCCTCGGGACAGGGTGTGCACAATGAGCAGTTCTTC

V: TRBV27
D: .
J: TRBJ1-4
length: 15
size: .
CDR3: CASSSYRLNNEKLFF
DNA: TGTGCCAGCAGTTCGTACAGGTTAAATAATGAAAAACTGTTTTTT

V: TRBV12-3/TRBV12-4
D: TRBD1
J: TRBJ2-7
length: 13
size: few
CDR3: CASSGTGAYEQYF
DNA: TGTGCCAGCAGTGGGACAGGGGCCTACGAGCAGTACTTC

V: TRBV7-6
D: TRBD1
J: TRBJ1-3
length: 16
size: .
CDR3: CASSAYTGESGNTIYF
DNA: TGTGCCAGCAGCGCGTACACAGGGGAGTCTGGAAACACCATATATTTT

V: TRBV5-1
D: .
J: TRBJ2-1
length: 16
size: .
CDR3: CASRQVLGSSYNEQFF
DNA: TGCGCCAGCAGACAGGTCTTGGGTAGCTCCTACAATGAGCAGTTCTTC